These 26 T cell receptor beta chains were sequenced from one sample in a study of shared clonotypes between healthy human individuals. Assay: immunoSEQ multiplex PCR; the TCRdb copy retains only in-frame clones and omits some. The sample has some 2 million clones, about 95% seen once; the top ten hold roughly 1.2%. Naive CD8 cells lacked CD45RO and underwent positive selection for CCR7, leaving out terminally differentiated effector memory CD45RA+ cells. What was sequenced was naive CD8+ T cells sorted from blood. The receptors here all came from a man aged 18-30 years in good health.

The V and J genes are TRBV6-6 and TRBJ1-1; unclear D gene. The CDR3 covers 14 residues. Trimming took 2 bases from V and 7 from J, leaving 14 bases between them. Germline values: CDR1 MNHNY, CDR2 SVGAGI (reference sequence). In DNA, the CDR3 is TGTGCCAGCAGTTACAATTCAGAGCTCTATGAAGCTTTCTTT. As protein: CASSYNSELYEAFF.

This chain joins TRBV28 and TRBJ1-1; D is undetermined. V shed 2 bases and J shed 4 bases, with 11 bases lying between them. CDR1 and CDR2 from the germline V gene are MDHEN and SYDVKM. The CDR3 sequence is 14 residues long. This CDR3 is CASSLQPGVTEAFF. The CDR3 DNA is TGTGCCAGCAGTTTACAACCCGGGGTCACTGAAGCTTTCTTT.

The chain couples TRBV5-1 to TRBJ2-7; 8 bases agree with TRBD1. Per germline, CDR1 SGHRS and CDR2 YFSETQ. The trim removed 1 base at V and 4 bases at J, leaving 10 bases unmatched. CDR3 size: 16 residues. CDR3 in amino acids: CASSLRAQGATYEQYF. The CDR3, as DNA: TGCGCCAGCAGCTTGAGGGCCCAGGGGGCGACTTACGAGCAGTACTTC.

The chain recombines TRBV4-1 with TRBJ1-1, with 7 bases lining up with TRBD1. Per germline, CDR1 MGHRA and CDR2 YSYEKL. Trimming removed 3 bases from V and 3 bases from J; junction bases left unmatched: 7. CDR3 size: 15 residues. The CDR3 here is CASSQVQGSHTEAFF. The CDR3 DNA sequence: TGCGCCAGCAGCCAGGTACAGGGGTCCCACACTGAAGCTTTCTTT.

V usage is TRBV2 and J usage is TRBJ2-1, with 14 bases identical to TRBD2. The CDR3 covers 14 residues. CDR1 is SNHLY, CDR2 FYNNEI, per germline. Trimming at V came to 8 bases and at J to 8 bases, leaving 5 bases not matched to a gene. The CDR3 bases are TGTGCCAGCGCGGGACTAGCGGGAGCAGATGAGCAGTTCTTC. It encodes CASAGLAGADEQFF.

DNA for the CDR3: TGCGCCAGCAGCCAAGATTACGGGGGCTATAGCTCCTACGAGCAGTACTTC. This gives the protein CASSQDYGGYSSYEQYF. The chain is built from TRBV4-1 and TRBJ2-7, with D perhaps TRBD1 or TRBD2 (6 bases each). Per the germline V gene, CDR1 is MGHRA and CDR2 is YSYEKL. The CDR3 covers 17 residues. Between the trimmed V and J ends, which lost 0 bases and 0 bases, there was a span of 15 bases.

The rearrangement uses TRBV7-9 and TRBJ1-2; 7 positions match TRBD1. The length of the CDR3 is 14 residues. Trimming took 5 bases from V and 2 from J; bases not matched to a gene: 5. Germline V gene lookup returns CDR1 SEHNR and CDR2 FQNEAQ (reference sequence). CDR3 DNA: TGTGCCAGCAGCCCTTTGGGACAGAACTATGGCTACACCTTC. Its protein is CASSPLGQNYGYTF.

CDR3 nucleotides: TGTGCCAGCAGCGGGAAGTGGGGATACGAGCAGTACTTC. It translates to CASSGKWGYEQYF. The chain recombines TRBV7-9 with TRBJ2-7, with D unclear. CDR1 is SEHNR and CDR2 is FQNEAQ in the germline V gene (reference sequence). Trimming stripped 5 bases from V and 4 bases from J, with 12 bases between. The CDR3 loop spans 13 amino acids.

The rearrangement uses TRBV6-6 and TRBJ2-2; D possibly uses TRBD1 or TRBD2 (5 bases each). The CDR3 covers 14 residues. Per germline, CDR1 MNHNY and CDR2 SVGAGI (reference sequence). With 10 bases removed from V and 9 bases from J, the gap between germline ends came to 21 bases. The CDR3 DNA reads TGTGCCACTAACTCCGGGACCGCCAGGCGGGAGCTGTTTTTT. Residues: CATNSGTARRELFF.

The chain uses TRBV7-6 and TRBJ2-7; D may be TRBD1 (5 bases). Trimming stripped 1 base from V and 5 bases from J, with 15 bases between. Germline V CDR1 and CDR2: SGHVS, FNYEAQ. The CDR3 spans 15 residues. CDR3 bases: TGTGCCAGCAGCTTAGTTGGGGCCACCTGGGACGAGCAGTACTTC. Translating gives CASSLVGATWDEQYF. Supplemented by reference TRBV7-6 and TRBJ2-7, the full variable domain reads GAGVSQSPRYKVTKRGQDVALRCDPISGHVSLYWYRQALGQGPEFLTYFNYEAQQDKSGLPNDRFSAERPEGSISTLTIQRTEQRDSAMYRCASSLVGATWDEQYFGPGTRLTVT.

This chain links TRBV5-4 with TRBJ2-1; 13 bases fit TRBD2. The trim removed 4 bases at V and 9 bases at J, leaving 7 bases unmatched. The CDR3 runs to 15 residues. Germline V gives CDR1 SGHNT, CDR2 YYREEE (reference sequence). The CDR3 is CASSPTSGGAGEQFF. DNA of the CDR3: TGTGCCAGCAGCCCCACTAGCGGGGGGGCCGGTGAGCAGTTCTTC.

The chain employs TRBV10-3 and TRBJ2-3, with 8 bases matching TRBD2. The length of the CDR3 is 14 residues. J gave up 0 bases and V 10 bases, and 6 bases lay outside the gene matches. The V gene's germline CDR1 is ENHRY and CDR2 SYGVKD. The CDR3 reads CATKTSDSTDTQYF. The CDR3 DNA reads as TGTGCCACCAAGACTAGCGATAGCACAGATACGCAGTATTTT.

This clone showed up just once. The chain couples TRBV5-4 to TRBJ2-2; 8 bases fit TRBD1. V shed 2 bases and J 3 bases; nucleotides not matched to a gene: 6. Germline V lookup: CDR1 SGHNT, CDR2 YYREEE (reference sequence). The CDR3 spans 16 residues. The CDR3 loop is CASSLGDRGYTGELFF. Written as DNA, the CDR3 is TGTGCCAGCAGCTTAGGTGACAGGGGTTACACCGGGGAGCTGTTTTTT.

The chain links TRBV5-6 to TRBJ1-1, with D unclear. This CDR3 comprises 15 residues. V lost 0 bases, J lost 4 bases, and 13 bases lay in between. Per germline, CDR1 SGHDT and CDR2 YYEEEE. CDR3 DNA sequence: TGTGCCAGCAGCTTGGCTGAGGCGCAGTCCACTGAAGCTTTCTTT. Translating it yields CASSLAEAQSTEAFF.

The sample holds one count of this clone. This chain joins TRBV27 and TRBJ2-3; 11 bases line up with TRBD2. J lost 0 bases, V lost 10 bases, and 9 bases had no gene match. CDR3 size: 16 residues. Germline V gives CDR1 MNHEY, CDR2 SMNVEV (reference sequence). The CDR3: CATSSGGPFSTDTQYF. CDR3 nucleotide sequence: TGTGCCACCTCTAGCGGGGGGCCCTTTAGCACAGATACGCAGTATTTT.

The DNA of the CDR3 is TGCGCCAGCAAGCTTTGGACCGGGGTGAACACTGAAGCTTTCTTT. Residues: CASKLWTGVNTEAFF. The gene calls are TRBV5-1 and TRBJ1-1, with D hard to call. This CDR3 has 15 amino acids. The V gene lost 6 bases and the J gene lost 0 bases, with 15 bases spanning the gap. From germline, CDR1 is SGHRS and CDR2 YFSETQ.

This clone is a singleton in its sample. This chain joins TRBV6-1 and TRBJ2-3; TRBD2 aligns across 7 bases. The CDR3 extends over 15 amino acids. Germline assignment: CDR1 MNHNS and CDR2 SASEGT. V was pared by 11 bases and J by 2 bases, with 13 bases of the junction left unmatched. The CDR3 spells CASRERDYHTDTQYF. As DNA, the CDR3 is TGTGCCTCGCGTGAGCGGGATTACCACACAGATACGCAGTATTTT.

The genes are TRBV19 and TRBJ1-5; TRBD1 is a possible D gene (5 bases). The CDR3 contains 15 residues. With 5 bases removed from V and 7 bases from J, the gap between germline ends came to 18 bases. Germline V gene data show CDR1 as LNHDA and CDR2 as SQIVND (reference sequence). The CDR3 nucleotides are TGTGCCAGTAGTGAACCCAGGGATCTAGGCCAGCCCCAGCATTTT. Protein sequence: CASSEPRDLGQPQHF.

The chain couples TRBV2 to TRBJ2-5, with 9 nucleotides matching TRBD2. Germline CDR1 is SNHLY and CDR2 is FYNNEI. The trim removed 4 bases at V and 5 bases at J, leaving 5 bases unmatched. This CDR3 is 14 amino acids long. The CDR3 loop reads CASSGEREAETQYF. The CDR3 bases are TGTGCCAGCAGTGGTGAGCGGGAGGCGGAGACCCAGTACTTC.

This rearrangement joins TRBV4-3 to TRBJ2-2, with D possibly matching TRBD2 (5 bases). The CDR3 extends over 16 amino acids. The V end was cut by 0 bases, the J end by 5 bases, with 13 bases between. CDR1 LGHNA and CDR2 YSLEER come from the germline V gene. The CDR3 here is CASSQDPGGSTGELFF. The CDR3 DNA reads TGCGCCAGCAGCCAAGATCCCGGCGGGTCGACCGGGGAGCTGTTTTTT.

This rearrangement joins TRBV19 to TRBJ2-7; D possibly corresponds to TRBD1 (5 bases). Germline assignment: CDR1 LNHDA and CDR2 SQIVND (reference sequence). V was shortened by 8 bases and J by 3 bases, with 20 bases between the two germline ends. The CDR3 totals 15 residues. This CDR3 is CASRLREALSYEQYF. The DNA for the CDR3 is TGTGCCAGTCGTCTCAGGGAAGCATTGAGCTACGAGCAGTACTTC.

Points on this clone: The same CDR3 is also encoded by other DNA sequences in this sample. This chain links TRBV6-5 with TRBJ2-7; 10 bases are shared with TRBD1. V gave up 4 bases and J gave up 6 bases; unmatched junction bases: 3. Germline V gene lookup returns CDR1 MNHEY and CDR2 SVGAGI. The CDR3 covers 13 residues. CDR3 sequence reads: CASSSGTGVEQYF. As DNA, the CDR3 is TGTGCCAGCAGTTCCGGGACAGGGGTCGAGCAGTACTTC.

The CDR3 sequence is CASSFDVGYEQYF. The DNA of the CDR3 is TGTGCCAGCAGTTTCGATGTAGGGTACGAGCAGTACTTC. This chain links TRBV28 with TRBJ2-7, with D unresolved. The CDR3 covers 13 residues. V lost 3 bases, J lost 4 bases, and 10 bases lay in between. Germline V gives CDR1 MDHEN, CDR2 SYDVKM.

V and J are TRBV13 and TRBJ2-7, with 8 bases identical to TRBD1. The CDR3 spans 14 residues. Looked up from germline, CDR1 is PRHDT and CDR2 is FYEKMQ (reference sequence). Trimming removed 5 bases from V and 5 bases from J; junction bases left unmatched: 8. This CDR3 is CASSQGQGAHEQYF. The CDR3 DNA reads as TGTGCCAGCAGCCAGGGGCAGGGGGCCCACGAGCAGTACTTC.

CDR3 loop: CASSVGDRWDYNQPQHF. For the CDR3, the DNA is TGTGCCAGCAGTGTCGGGGACAGGTGGGATTACAATCAGCCCCAGCATTTT. The chain is built from TRBV6-1 and TRBJ1-5; 8 nucleotides match TRBD1. J was trimmed by 3 bases and V by 4 bases; bases with no gene match: 11. Per the germline V gene, CDR1 is MNHNS and CDR2 is SASEGT. This CDR3 is built from 17 residues.

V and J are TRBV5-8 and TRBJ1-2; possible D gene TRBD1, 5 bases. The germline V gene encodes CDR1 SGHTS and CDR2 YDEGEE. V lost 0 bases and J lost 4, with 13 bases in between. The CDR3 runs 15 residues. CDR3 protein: CASSLDGTDIYGYTF. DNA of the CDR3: TGTGCCAGCAGCTTGGATGGGACGGACATCTATGGCTACACCTTC.